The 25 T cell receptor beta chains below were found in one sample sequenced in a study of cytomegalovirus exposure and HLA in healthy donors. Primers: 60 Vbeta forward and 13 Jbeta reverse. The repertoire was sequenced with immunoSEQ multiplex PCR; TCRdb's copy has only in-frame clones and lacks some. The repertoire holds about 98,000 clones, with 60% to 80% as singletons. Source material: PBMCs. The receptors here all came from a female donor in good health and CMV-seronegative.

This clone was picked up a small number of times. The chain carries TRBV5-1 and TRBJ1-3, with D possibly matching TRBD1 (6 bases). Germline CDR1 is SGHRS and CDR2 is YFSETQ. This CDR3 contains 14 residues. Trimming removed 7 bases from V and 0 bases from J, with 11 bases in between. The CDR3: CASHTGNSGNTIYF. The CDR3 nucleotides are TGCGCCAGCCACACAGGGAACTCTGGAAACACCATATATTTT.

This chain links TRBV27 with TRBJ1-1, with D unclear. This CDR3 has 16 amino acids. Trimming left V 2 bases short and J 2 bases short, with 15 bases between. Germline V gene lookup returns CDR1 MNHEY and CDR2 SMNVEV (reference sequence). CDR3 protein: CASSLIPPAGNTEAFF. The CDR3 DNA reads TGTGCCAGCAGTTTAATCCCCCCCGCAGGAAACACTGAAGCTTTCTTT.

The CDR3 protein is CASSLAGDSNEKLFF. Here the CDR3 DNA reads TGTGCCAGCAGCTTGGCCGGGGACAGTAATGAAAAACTGTTTTTT. The chain links TRBV5-5 to TRBJ1-4; 7 nucleotides align to TRBD1. CDR1 and CDR2 (germline): SGHKS, YYEKEE (reference sequence). J lost 4 bases, V lost 0 bases, and 3 bases had no gene match. This CDR3 spans 15 amino acids.

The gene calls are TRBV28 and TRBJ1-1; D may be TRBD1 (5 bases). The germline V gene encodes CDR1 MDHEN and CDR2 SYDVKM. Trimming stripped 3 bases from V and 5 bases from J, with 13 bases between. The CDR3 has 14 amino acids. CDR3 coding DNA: TGTGCCAGCAGTTTTTCGCAGGGAAGGACTGAAGCTTTCTTT. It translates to CASSFSQGRTEAFF.

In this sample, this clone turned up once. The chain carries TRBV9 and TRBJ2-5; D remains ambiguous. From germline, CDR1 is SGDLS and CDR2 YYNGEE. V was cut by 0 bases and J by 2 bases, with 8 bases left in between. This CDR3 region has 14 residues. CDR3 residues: CASSVDGLQETQYF. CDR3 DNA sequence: TGTGCCAGCAGCGTAGACGGGTTACAAGAGACCCAGTACTTC.

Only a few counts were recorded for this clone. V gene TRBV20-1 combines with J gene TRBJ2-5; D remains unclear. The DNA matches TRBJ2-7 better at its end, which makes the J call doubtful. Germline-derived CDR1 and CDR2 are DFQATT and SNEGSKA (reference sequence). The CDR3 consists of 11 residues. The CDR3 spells CSANYRYEQYF. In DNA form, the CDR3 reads TGCAGTGCTAACTATCGCTACGAGCAGTACTTC.

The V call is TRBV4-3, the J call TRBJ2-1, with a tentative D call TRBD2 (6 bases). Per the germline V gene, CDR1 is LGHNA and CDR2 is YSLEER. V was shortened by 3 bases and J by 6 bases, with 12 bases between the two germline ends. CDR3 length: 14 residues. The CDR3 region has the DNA TGCGCCAGCAGCCAGGGACTCGAGGGCAATGAGCAGTTCTTC. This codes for CASSQGLEGNEQFF.

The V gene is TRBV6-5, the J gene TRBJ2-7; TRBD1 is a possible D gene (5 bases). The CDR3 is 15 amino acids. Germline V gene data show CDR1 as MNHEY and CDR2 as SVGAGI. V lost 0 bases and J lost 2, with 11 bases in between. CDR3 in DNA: TGTGCCAGCAGTTACTCGACAGTAGTACCCTACGAGCAGTACTTC. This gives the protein CASSYSTVVPYEQYF.

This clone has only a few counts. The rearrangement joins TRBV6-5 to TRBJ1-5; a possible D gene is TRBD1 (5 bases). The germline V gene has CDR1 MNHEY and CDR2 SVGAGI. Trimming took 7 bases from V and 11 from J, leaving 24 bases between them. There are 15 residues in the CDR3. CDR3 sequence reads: CASNLTDRGIGSQHF. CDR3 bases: TGTGCCAGCAACCTGACTGACCGGGGGATCGGGTCCCAGCATTTT.

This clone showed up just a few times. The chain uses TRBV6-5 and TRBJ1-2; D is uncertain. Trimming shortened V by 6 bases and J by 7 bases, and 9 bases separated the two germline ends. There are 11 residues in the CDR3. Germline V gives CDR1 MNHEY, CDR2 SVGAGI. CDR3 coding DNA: TGTGCCAGCAGGGACTACGGTGGCTACACCTTC. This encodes CASRDYGGYTF.

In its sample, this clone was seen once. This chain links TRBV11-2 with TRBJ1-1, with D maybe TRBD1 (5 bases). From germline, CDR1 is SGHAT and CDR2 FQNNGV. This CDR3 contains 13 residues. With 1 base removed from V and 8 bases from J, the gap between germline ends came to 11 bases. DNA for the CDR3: TGTGCCAGCAGCTTAGGGAACTCAGGGGAAGCTTTCTTT. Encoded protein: CASSLGNSGEAFF.

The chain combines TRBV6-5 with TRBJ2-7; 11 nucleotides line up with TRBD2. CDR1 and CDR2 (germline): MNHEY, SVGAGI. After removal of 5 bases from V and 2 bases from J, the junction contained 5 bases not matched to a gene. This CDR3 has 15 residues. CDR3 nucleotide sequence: TGTGCCAGCAGTCGAACTAGCGGGGGCACCTACGAGCAGTACTTC. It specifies CASSRTSGGTYEQYF.

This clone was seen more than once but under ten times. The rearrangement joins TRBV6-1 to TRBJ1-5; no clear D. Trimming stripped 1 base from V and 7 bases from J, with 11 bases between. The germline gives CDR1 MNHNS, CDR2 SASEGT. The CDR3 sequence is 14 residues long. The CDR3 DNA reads TGTGCCAGCAGTGAAGGTGGCAGGAACCAGCCCCAGCATTTT. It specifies CASSEGGRNQPQHF.

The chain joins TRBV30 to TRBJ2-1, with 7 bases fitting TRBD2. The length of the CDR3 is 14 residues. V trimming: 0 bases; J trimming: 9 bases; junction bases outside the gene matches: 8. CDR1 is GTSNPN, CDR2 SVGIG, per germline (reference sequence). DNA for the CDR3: TGTGCCTGGAGTGTACAAGCGGGGCTCGGTGAGCAGTTCTTC. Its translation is CAWSVQAGLGEQFF.

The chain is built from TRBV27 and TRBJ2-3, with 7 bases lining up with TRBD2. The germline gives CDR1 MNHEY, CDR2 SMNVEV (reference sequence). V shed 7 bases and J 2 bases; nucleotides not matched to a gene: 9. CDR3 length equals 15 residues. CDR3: CASKLGGSLTDTQYF. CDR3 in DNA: TGTGCCAGCAAGTTGGGGGGGAGCCTCACAGATACGCAGTATTTT.

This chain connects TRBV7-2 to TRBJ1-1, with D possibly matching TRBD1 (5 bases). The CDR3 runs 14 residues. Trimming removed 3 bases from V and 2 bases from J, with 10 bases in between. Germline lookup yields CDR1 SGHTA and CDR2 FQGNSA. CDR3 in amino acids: CASSFGHTNTEAFF. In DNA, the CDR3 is TGTGCCAGCAGCTTCGGACACACAAACACTGAAGCTTTCTTT.

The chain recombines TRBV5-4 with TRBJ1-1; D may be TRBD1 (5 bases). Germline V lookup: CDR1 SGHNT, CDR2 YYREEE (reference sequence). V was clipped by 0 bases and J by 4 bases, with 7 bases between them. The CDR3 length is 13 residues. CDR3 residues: CASSLGGTTEAFF. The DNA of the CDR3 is TGTGCCAGCAGCTTGGGGGGCACCACTGAAGCTTTCTTT.

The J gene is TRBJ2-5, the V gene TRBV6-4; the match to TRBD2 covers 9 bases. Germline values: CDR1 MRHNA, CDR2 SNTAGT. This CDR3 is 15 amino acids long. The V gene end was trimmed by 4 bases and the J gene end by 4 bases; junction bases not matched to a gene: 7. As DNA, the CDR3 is TGTGCCAGCAGTGCATCAGCGGGGGGAGGAGAGACCCAGTACTTC. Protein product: CASSASAGGGETQYF.

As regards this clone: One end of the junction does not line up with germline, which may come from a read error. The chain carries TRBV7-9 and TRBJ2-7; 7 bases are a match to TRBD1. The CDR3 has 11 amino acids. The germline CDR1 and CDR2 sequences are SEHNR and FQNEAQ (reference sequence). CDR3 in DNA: TGTGCCAGCAGCCTCCGGGACAGCTTGGAGTTC. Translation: CASSLRDSLEF.

The CDR3 loop is CASSGVLTSGSDEQFF. The CDR3, as DNA: TGTGCCAGCAGTGGAGTATTGACTAGCGGGAGCGATGAGCAGTTCTTC. The chain recombines TRBV25-1 with TRBJ2-1; 12 bases are shared with TRBD2. Germline CDR1 reads MGHDK; CDR2 reads SYGVNS. The CDR3 has 16 amino acids. The V and J ends lost 4 bases and 8 bases, in that order; junction bases with no gene match: 9.

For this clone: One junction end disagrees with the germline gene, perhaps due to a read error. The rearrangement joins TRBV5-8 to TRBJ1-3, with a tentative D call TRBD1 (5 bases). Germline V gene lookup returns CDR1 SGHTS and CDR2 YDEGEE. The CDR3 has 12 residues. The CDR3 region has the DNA TGTGCCAGCAGCGGGAGGGGCACAGTCCCAGATTTT. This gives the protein CASSGRGTVPDF.

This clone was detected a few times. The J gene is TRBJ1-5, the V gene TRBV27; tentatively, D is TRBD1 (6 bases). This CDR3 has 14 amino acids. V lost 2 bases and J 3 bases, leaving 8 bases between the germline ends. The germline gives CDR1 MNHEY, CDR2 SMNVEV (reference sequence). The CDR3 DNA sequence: TGTGCCAGCAGTTTAGGACAGACCAATCAGCCCCAGCATTTT. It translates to CASSLGQTNQPQHF.

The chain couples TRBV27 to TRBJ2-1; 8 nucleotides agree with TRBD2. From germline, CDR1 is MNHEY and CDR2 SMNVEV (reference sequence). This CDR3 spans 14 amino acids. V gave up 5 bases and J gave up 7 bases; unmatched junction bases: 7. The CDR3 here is CASSRTGGLNEQFF. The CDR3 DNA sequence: TGTGCCAGCAGTAGAACGGGAGGGCTTAATGAGCAGTTCTTC.

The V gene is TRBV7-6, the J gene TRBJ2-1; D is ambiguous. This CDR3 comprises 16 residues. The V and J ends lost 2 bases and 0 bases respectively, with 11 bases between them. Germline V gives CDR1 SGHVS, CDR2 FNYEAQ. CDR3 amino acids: CASSLRLLSSYNEQFF. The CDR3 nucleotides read TGTGCCAGCAGCTTACGGTTATTGAGCTCCTACAATGAGCAGTTCTTC.

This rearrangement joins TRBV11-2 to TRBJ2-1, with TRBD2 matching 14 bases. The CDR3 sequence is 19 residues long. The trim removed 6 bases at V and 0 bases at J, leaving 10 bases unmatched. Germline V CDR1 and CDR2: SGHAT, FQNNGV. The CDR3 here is CASRGLAGVWGRSYNEQFF. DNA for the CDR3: TGTGCCAGCAGGGGACTAGCGGGAGTATGGGGGCGCTCCTACAATGAGCAGTTCTTC.